The 10 T cell receptor beta chains in this list originate from one sample, sequenced in a study of stem cell transplantation in POMP-related autoinflammatory disease. The data were produced by immunoSEQ multiplex PCR, yet TCRdb's version contains in-frame clones alone and is incomplete. The sample records 6,500 to 10,000 clones, over 75% being singletons. Source: CD8+ T cells from PBMCs, taken after stem cell transplantation. The receptors derive from a human patient with POMP-related autoinflammation and immune dysregulation (PRAID). Some of the T cells may derive from the graft donor.

This rearrangement joins TRBV6-5 to TRBJ2-7; possible D gene TRBD2, 5 bases. Trimming pared 0 bases from V and 4 bases from J, leaving 7 bases between. This CDR3 spans 13 amino acids. Germline CDR1 and CDR2: MNHEY and SVGAGI. The CDR3 bases are TGTGCCAGCAGTTACTCACGCGGGTACGAGCAGTACTTC. Translated, it gives CASSYSRGYEQYF.

The CDR3 is CASSPGLEGETQYF. Here the CDR3 DNA reads TGTGCCAGCAGCCCGGGACTAGAGGGGGAGACCCAGTACTTC. The genes are TRBV9 and TRBJ2-5; 8 bases fit TRBD2. Germline V lookup: CDR1 SGDLS, CDR2 YYNGEE. V lost 4 bases to trimming and J lost 5 bases; unmatched junction nucleotides: 7. The CDR3 contains 14 residues. The full variable domain, its missing parts supplied by reference TRBV9 and TRBJ2-5, is DSGVTQTPKHLITATGQRVTLRCSPRSGDLSVYWYQQSLDQGLQFLIQYYNGEERAKGNILERFSAQQFPDLHSELNLSSLELGDSALYFCASSPGLEGETQYFGPGTRLLVL.

The V call is TRBV4-1, the J call TRBJ2-1; D gene uncertain. The V end lost 1 base, the J end lost 0 bases, and 10 bases lay between the germline ends. The CDR3 runs 16 residues. CDR1 MGHRA and CDR2 YSYEKL come from the germline V gene. The DNA of the CDR3 is TGCGCCAGCAGCCAAGCGGAAGTTAGCTCCTACAATGAGCAGTTCTTC. Protein sequence: CASSQAEVSSYNEQFF.

The J gene is TRBJ2-2, the V gene TRBV18, with D unresolved. The CDR3 has 13 residues. V was pared by 6 bases and J by 4 bases, with 9 bases between. Germline CDR1 reads KGHSH; CDR2 reads LQKENI. The CDR3, as DNA: TGTGCCAGCTCGCCGACGGTCACCGGGGAGCTGTTTTTT. Protein sequence: CASSPTVTGELFF.

The chain has TRBV28 and TRBJ2-5; no firm D call. Germline V gene lookup returns CDR1 MDHEN and CDR2 SYDVKM. The CDR3 contains 15 residues. V shed 1 base and J shed 0 bases, with 9 bases lying between them. Written as DNA, the CDR3 is TGTGCCAGCAGTTTATTCTTTGGGGACCAAGAGACCCAGTACTTC. Translating it yields CASSLFFGDQETQYF.

V and J are TRBV6-5 and TRBJ2-5; TRBD1 matches 9 bases. Germline CDR1 MNHEY, CDR2 SVGAGI. The V gene end was trimmed by 7 bases and the J gene end by 4 bases; junction bases not matched to a gene: 7. CDR3 length: 14 amino acids. The CDR3, as DNA: TGTGCCAGCATGGACAGGGGTATCCGAGAGACCCAGTACTTC. Protein: CASMDRGIRETQYF.

There are a few counts of this clone. This chain uses TRBV2 with TRBJ1-1; D remains ambiguous. This CDR3 spans 11 amino acids. CDR1 and CDR2 from the germline V gene are SNHLY and FYNNEI. V was cut by 6 bases and J by 6 bases, with 8 bases left in between. CDR3 DNA sequence: TGTGCCAGCAGGGGAGGTCCTGAAGCTTTCTTT. It is translated as CASRGGPEAFF. The full variable domain, with the rest looked up from reference TRBV2 and TRBJ1-1, is EPEVTQTPSHQVTQMGQEVILRCVPISNHLYFYWYRQILGQKVEFLVSFYNNEISEKSEIFDDQFSVERPDGSNFTLKIRSTKLEDSAMYFCASRGGPEAFFGQGTRLTVV.

The rearrangement uses TRBV19 and TRBJ1-5; possible D gene TRBD1, 5 bases. This CDR3 contains 14 residues. The germline V and J ends were trimmed by 3 bases and 7 bases, with 13 bases remaining between them. Germline loops: CDR1 LNHDA, CDR2 SQIVND (reference sequence). DNA for the CDR3: TGTGCCAGTAGTATTGAGCAGGGCCGGCAGCCCCAGCATTTT. Protein: CASSIEQGRQPQHF. The whole variable domain, remainder taken from reference TRBV19 and TRBJ1-5, is DGGITQSPKYLFRKEGQNVTLSCEQNLNHDAMYWYRQDPGQGLRLIYYSQIVNDFQKGDIAEGYSVSREKKESFPLTVTSAQKNPTAFYLCASSIEQGRQPQHFGDGTRLSIL.

The chain joins TRBV5-6 to TRBJ1-2; D remains unclear. Germline CDR1 and CDR2: SGHDT and YYEEEE. The CDR3 loop spans 12 amino acids. Trimming stripped 4 bases from V and 5 bases from J, with 9 bases between. CDR3 sequence (DNA): TGTGCCAGCAGCCCGACTGGTTATGGCTACACCTTC. Translated, it gives CASSPTGYGYTF. Variable domain in full (rest from reference TRBV5-6 and TRBJ1-2): DAGVTQSPTHLIKTRGQQVTLRCSPKSGHDTVSWYQQALGQGPQFIFQYYEEEERQRGNFPDRFSGHQFPNYSSELNVNALLLGDSALYLCASSPTGYGYTFGSGTRLTVV.

The V gene is TRBV29-1, the J gene TRBJ2-1, with TRBD2 matching 7 bases. This CDR3 has 10 amino acids. Trimming took 7 bases from V and 7 from J; bases not matched to a gene: 1. In germline, CDR1 is SQVTM, CDR2 ANQGSEA. In nucleotides, the CDR3 is TGCAGCGCCGGGGGGAATGAGCAGTTCTTC. Protein: CSAGGNEQFF.